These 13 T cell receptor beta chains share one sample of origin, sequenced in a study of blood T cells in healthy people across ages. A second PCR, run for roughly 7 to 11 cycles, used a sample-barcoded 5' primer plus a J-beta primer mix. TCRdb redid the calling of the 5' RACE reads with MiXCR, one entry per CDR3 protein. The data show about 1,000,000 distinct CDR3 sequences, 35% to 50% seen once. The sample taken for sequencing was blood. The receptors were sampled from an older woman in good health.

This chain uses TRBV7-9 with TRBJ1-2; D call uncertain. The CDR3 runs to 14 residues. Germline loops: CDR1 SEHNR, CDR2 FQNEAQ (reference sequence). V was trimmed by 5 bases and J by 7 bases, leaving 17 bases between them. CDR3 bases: TGTGCCAGCAGCGCCCTTCTTTATCTGGTTGGCTACACCTTC. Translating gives CASSALLYLVGYTF.

The CDR3 DNA sequence: TGTGCCACCAGCACCCGACAGGGATCCTACGAGCAGTACTTC. Translated: CATSTRQGSYEQYF. The chain recombines TRBV15 with TRBJ2-7; 7 bases are a match to TRBD1. V gave up 4 bases and J gave up 1 base; unmatched junction bases: 4. CDR3 size: 14 residues. Per the germline V gene, CDR1 is LNHNV and CDR2 is YYDKDF (reference sequence).

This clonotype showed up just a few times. DNA for the CDR3: TGTGCCATCAGTAAATGGACGGAGCTAGCCAAAAACATTCAGTACTTC. Its translation: CAISKWTELAKNIQYF. This chain connects TRBV10-3 to TRBJ2-4; D remains ambiguous. The CDR3 spans 16 residues. The ends were cut back, 5 bases at V and 0 bases at J, with 14 bases in the middle. Germline V gene lookup returns CDR1 ENHRY and CDR2 SYGVKD.

The CDR3 region is CSAEGGGYSRQFF. In DNA form, the CDR3 reads TGCAGCGCCGAAGGCGGAGGTTACAGTAGGCAGTTCTTC. The J gene is TRBJ2-1, the V gene TRBV29-1; tentative D call: TRBD2 (5 bases). V dropped 7 bases and J dropped 12 bases, with 22 bases sitting between them. CDR1 is SQVTM, CDR2 ANQGSEA, per germline. This CDR3 has 13 amino acids.

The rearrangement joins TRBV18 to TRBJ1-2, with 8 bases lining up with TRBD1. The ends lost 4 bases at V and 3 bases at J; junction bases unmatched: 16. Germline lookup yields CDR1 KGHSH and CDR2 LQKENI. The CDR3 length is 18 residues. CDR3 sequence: CASSLKRVGQGIDYGYTF. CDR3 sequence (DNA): TGTGCCAGCTCACTAAAGCGGGTCGGACAGGGAATTGACTATGGCTACACCTTC.

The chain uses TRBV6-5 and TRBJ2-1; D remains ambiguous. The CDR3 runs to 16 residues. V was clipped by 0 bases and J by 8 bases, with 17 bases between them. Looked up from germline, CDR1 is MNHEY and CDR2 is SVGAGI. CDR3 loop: CASSYSSFPPVDEQFF. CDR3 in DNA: TGTGCCAGCAGTTACTCGAGTTTCCCCCCGGTCGATGAGCAGTTCTTC.

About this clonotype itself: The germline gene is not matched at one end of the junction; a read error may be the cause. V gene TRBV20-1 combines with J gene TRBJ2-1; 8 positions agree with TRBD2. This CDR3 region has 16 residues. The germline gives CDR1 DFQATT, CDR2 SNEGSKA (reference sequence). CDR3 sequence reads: CSASLLAADSHNEQFF. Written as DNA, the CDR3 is TGCAGTGCTAGCTTACTAGCGGCAGACTCCCACAATGAGCAGTTCTTC.

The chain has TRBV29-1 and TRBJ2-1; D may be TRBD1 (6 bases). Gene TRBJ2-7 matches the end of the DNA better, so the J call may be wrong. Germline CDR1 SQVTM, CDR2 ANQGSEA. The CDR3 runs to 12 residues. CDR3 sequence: CSVDRTDNEQYF. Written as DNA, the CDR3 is TGCAGCGTGGACAGAACCGACAATGAGCAGTACTTC.

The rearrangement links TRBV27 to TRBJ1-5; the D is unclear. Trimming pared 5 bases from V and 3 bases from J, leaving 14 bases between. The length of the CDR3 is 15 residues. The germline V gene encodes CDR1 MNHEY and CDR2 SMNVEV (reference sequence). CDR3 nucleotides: TGTGCCAGCAGTCCTTTTATAGGGTTCAATCAGCCCCAGCATTTT. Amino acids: CASSPFIGFNQPQHF.

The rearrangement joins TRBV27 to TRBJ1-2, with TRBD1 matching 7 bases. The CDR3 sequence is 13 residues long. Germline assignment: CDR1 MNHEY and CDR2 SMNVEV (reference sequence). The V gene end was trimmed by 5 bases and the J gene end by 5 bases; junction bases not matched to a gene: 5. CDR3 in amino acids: CASSQTGYYGYTF. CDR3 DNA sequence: TGTGCCAGCAGTCAGACAGGGTATTATGGCTACACCTTC.

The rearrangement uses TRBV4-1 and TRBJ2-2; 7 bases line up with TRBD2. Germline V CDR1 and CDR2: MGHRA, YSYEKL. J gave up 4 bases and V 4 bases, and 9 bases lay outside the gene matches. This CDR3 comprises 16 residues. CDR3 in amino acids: CASSLLAGTTTGELFF. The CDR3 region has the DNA TGCGCCAGCAGCCTATTGGCCGGGACTACCACCGGGGAGCTGTTTTTT.

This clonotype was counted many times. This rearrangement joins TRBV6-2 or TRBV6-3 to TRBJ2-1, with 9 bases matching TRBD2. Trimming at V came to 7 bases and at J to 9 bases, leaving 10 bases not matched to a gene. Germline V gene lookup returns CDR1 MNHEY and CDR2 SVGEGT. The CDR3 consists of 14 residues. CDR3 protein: CASTITGLASEQFF. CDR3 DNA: TGTGCCAGCACTATAACGGGACTAGCAAGTGAGCAGTTCTTC.

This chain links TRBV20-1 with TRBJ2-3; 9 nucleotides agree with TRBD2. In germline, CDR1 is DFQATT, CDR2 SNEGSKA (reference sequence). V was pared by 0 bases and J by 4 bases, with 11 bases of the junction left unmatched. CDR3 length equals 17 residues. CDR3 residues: CSARDPRAGGPADTQYF. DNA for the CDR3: TGCAGTGCTAGAGACCCCAGGGCGGGAGGGCCTGCAGATACGCAGTATTTT.